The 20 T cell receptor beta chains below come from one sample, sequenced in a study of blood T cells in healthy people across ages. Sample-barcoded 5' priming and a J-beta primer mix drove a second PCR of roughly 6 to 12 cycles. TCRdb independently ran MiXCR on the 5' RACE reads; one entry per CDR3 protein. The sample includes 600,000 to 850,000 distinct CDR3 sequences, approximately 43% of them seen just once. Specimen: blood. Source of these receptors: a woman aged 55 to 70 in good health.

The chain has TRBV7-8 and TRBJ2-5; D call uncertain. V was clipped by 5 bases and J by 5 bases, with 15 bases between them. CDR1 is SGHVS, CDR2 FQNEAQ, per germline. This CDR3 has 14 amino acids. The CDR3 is CASSPEMGIETQYF. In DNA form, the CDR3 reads TGTGCCAGCAGCCCCGAAATGGGGATTGAGACCCAGTACTTC.

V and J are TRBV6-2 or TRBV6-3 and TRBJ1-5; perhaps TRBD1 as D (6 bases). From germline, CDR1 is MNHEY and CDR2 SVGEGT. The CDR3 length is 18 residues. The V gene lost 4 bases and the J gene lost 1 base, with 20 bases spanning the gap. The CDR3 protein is CASSFWADQGTSNQPQHF. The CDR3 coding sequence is TGTGCCAGCAGTTTCTGGGCGGACCAGGGGACAAGCAATCAGCCCCAGCATTTT.

CDR3 sequence (DNA): TGCAGCGCCCGGGCCCCTGTTGAGAGCGAGCAGTACTTC. Its translation: CSARAPVESEQYF. The J gene is TRBJ2-7, the V gene TRBV29-1; D remains unclear. Looked up from germline, CDR1 is SQVTM and CDR2 is ANQGSEA. The CDR3 extends over 13 amino acids. Trimming removed 7 bases from V and 6 bases from J, with 19 bases in between.

CDR3 in DNA: TGTGCCAGCAGTTTTAGGACAGTTAGCTCCTACAATGAGCAGTACTTC. This sequence encodes CASSFRTVSSYNEQYF. The chain is built from TRBV27 and TRBJ2-1, with D possibly TRBD1 on 6 matching bases. The J call may be wrong; the DNA end is better matched by TRBJ2-7. The germline gives CDR1 MNHEY, CDR2 SMNVEV (reference sequence). This CDR3 region has 16 residues.

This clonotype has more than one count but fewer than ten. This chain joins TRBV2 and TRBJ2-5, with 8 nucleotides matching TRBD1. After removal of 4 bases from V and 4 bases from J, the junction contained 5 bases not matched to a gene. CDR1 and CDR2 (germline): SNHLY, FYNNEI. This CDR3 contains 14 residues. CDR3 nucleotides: TGTGCCAGCAGTGGTGGACAGGGATTAGAGACCCAGTACTTC. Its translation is CASSGGQGLETQYF. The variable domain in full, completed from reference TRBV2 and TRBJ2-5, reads EPEVTQTPSHQVTQMGQEVILRCVPISNHLYFYWYRQILGQKVEFLVSFYNNEISEKSEIFDDQFSVERPDGSNFTLKIRSTKLEDSAMYFCASSGGQGLETQYFGPGTRLLVL.

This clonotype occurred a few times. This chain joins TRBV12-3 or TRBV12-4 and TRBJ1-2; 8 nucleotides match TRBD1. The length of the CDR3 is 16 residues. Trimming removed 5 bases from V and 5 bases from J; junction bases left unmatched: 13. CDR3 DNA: TGTGCCAGCAGTCGCCAGACAGGGGCGTTACTATATGGCTACACCTTC. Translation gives CASSRQTGALLYGYTF.

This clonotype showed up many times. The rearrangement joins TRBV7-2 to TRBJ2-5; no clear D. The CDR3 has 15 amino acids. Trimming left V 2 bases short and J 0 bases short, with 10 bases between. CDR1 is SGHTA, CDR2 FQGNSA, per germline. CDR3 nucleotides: TGTGCCAGCAGCTTAAGTTACGCGTACCAAGAGACCCAGTACTTC. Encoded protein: CASSLSYAYQETQYF.

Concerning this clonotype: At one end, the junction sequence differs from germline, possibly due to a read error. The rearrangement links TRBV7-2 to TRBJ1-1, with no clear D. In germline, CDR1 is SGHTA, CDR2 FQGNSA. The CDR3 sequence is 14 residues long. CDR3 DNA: TGTGCCAGCAGTTTAGACCCTCCATACACTGAAGCTTTCTTT. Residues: CASSLDPPYTEAFF.

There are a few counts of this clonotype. CDR3 loop: CSAPRTEAFF. The CDR3, as DNA: TGCAGTGCGCCCAGGACTGAAGCTTTCTTT. This sequence joins TRBV20-1 and TRBJ1-1, with D uncertain. Germline CDR1 reads DFQATT; CDR2 reads SNEGSKA (reference sequence). The CDR3 is made up of 10 amino acids. The germline V and J ends were trimmed by 6 bases and 5 bases, with 7 bases remaining between them.

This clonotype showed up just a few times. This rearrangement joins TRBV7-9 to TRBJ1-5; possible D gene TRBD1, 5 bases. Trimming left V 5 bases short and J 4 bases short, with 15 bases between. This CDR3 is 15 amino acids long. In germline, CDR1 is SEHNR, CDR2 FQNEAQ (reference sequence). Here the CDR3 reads CASSGPGLTNQPQHF. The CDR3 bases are TGTGCCAGCAGCGGGCCGGGGCTTACGAATCAGCCCCAGCATTTT.

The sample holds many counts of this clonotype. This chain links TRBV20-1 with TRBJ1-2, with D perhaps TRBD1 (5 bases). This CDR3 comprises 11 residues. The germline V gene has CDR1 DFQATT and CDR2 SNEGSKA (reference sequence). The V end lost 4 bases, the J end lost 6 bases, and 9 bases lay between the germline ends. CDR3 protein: CSANGANGYTF. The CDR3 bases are TGCAGTGCTAACGGGGCCAATGGCTACACCTTC.

The CDR3 loop reads CASSDMQGGKETQYF. The CDR3 DNA is TGTGCCAGCAGTGACATGCAGGGCGGCAAGGAGACCCAGTACTTC. V and J are TRBV6-5 and TRBJ2-5; TRBD1 might be the D (5 bases). Germline CDR1 reads MNHEY; CDR2 reads SVGAGI. V gave up 5 bases and J gave up 5 bases, with 18 bases separating them. This CDR3 has 15 residues.

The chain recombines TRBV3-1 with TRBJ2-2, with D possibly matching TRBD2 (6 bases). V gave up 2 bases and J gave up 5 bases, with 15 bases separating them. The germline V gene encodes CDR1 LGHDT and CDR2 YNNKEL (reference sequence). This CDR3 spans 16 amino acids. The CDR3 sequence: CASSQSSGAGTGELFF. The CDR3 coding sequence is TGTGCCAGCAGCCAAAGTAGCGGCGCTGGAACCGGGGAGCTGTTTTTT.

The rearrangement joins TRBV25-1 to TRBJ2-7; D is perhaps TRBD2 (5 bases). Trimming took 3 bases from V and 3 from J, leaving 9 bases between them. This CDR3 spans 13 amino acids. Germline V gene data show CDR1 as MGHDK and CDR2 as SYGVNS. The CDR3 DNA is TGTGCCAGCAGTGATACGGGGATCTACGAGCAGTACTTC. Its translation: CASSDTGIYEQYF.

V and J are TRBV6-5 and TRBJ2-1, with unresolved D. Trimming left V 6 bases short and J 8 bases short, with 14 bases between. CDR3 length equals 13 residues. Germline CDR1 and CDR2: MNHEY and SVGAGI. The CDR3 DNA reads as TGTGCCAGCAGCAACCACCAGGACGATGAGCAGTTCTTC. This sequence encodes CASSNHQDDEQFF.

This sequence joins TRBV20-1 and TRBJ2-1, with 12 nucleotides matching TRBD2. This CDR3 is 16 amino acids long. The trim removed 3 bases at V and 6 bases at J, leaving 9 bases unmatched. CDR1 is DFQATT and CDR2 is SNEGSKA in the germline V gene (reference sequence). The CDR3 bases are TGCAGTGCTAGTCGTGGGACTAGCGGGCTCGGCAATGAGCAGTTCTTC. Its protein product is CSASRGTSGLGNEQFF.

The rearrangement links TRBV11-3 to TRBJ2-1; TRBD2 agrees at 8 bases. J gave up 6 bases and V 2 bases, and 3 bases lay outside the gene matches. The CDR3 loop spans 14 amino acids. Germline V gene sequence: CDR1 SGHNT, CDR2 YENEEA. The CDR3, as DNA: TGTGCCAGCAGCTTATGGGGGACTAGCAATGAGCAGTTCTTC. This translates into CASSLWGTSNEQFF.

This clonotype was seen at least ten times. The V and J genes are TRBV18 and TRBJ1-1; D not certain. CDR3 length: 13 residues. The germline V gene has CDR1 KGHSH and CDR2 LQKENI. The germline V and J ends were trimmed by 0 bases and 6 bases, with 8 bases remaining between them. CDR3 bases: TGTGCCAGCTCACCACCTGCCAGACCTGAAGCTTTCTTT. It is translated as CASSPPARPEAFF.

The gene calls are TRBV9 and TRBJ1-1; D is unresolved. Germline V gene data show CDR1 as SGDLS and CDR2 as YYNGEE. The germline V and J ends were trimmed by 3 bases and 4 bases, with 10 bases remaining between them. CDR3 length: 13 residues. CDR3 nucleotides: TGTGCCAGCAGCGGACAACAGCGCACTGAAGCTTTCTTT. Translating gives CASSGQQRTEAFF.

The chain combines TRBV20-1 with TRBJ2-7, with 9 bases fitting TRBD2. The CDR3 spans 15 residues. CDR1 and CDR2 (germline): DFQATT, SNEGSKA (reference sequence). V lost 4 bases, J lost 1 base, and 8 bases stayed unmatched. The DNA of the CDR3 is TGCAGTGCTACTAGCGGGACTAGTGGTTCCTACGAGCAGTACTTC. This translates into CSATSGTSGSYEQYF.